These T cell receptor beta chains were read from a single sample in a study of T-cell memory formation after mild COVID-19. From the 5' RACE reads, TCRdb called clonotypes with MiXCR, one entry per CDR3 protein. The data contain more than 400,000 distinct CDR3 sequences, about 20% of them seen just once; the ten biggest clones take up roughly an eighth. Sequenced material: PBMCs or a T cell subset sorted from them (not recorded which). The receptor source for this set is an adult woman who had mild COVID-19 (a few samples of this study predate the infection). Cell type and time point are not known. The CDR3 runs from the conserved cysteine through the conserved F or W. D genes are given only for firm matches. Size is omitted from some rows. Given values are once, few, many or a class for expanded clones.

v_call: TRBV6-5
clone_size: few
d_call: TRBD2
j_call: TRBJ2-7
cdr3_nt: TGTGCCAGCAGTTACTCGACTAGCGGAAACTACGAGCAGTACTTC
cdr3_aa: CASSYSTSGNYEQYF

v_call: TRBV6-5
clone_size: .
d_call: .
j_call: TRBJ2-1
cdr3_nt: TGTGCCAGCAGTTACCGAGCAGGGGGGTCCTACAATGAGCAGTTCTTC
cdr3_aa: CASSYRAGGSYNEQFF

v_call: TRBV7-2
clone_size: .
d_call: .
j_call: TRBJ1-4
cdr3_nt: TGTGCCAGCAGCTTAGCTTGGGGTACTAATGAAAAACTGTTTTTT
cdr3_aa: CASSLAWGTNEKLFF

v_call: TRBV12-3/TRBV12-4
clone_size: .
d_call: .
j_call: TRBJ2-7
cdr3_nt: TGTGCCAGCACCGTGGGCCTGGTCTACGAGCAGTACTTC
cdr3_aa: CASTVGLVYEQYF

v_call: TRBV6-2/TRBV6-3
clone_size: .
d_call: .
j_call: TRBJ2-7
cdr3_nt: TGTGCCAGCAGTTTTGGAACAAGGGACTACGAGCAGTACTTC
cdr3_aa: CASSFGTRDYEQYF

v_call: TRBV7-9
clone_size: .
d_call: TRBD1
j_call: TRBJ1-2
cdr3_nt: TGTGCCAGCAGCTCGTCGGGACAGCGAAACTATGGCTACACCTTC
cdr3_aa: CASSSSGQRNYGYTF

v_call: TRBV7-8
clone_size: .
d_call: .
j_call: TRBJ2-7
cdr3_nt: TGTGCCAGCAGCTTAGGGCGGGACCACTACGAGCAGTACTTC
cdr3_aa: CASSLGRDHYEQYF

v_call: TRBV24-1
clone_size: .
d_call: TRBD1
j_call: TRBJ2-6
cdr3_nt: TGTGCCACCAGTGGTGGGACAGGTTGGGCTGGGGCCAACGTCCTGACTTTC
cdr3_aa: CATSGGTGWAGANVLTF

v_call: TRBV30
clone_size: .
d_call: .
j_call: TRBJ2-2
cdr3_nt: TGTGCCTGGAGAGTCGGAGCGAACACCGGGGAGCTGTTTTTT
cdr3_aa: CAWRVGANTGELFF

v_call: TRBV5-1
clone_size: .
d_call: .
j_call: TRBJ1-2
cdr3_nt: TGCGCCAGCAGCTTGGTAGGCTCATCTGGCTACACCTTC
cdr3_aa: CASSLVGSSGYTF

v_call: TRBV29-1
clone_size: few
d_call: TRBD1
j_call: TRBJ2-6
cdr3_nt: TGCAGCGTTGACGGGACAGGCTCTGGGGCCAACGTCCTGACTTTC
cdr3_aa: CSVDGTGSGANVLTF

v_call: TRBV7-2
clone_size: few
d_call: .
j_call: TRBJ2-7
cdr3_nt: TGTGCCAGCAGCTTAGATCGGCGCGAGCAGTACTTC
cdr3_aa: CASSLDRREQYF

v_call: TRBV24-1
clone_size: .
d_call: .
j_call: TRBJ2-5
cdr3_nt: TGTGCCACCAGTGATTTGAGCCAGGGTTTCATAGAGACCCAGTACTTC
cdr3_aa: CATSDLSQGFIETQYF

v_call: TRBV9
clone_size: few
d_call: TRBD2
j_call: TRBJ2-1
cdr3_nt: TGTGCCAGCAGCCTACGTAGCGGGACCTACGAGCAGTTCTTC
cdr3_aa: CASSLRSGTYEQFF

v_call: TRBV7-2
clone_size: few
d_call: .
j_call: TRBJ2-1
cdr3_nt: TGTGCCAGCAGCTGGGGGGAGGTGCAGTTCTTC
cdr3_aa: CASSWGEVQFF

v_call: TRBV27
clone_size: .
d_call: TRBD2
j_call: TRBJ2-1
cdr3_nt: TGTGCCAGCGCACTAGCGGGACTCTCCTACAATGAGCAGTTCTTC
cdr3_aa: CASALAGLSYNEQFF

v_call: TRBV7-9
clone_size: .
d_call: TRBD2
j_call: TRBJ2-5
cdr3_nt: TGTGCCAGCACCAAGGGACTAGCGGGGTCCCAAGAGACCCAGTACTTC
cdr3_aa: CASTKGLAGSQETQYF

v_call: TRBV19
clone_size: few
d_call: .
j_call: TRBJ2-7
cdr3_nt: TGTGCCAGTAGTATAGATCGTGGGGTGCGGAACGAGCAGTACTTC
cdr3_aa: CASSIDRGVRNEQYF

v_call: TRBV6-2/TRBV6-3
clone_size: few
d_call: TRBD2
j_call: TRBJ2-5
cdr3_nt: TGTGCCAGCGGGGACTATTCGACCCAGTACTTC
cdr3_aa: CASGDYSTQYF

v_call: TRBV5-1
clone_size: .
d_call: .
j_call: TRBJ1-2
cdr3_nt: TGCGCCAGCAGCTTAATGGATGGAAACTATGGCTACACCTTC
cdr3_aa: CASSLMDGNYGYTF

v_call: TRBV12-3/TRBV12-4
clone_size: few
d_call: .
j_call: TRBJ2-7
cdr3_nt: TGTGCCAGCAGACCCCACAGGGAAGGGACCGAGCAGTACTTC
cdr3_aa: CASRPHREGTEQYF

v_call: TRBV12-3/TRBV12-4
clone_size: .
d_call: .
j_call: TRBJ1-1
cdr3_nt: TGTGCCAGCAGTCCACGGAGCCCCATGAACACTGAAGCTTTCTTT
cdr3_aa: CASSPRSPMNTEAFF

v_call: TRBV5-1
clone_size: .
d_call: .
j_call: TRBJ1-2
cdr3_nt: TGCGCCAGCAGCTTGGACGTGTCGTATGGCTACACCTTC
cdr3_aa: CASSLDVSYGYTF

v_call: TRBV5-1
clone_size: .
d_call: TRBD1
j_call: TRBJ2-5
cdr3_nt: TGCGCCAGCAGCCCACAGGGGGCTAAAGAGACCCAGTACTTC
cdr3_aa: CASSPQGAKETQYF

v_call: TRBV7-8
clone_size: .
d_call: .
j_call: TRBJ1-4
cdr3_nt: TGTGCCAGCAGCTCGCAGACTGAGGGTTTTGCTGAAAAACTGTTTTTT
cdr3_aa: CASSSQTEGFAEKLFF

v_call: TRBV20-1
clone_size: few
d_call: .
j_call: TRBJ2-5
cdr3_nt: TGCAGTGCTAGACGGGCTAGCGACGAGACCCAGTACTTC
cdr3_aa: CSARRASDETQYF

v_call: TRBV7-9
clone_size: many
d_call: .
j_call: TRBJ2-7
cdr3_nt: TGTGCCAGCAGCTCCTCGACAGGAATTAAAGCCTACGAGCAGTACTTC
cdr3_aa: CASSSSTGIKAYEQYF

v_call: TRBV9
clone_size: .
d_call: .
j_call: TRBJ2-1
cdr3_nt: TGTGCCAGCAGCGTAGAATCCCGCTTCCCCCCTCTCTTC
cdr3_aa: CASSVESRFPPLF

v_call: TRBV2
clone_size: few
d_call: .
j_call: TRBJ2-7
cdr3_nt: TGTGCCAGCAGTGAAAGGACAGAGTTTTCCTACGAGCAGTACTTC
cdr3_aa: CASSERTEFSYEQYF

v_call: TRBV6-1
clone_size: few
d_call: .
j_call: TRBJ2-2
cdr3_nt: TGTGCCAGCAGGTCATATAGGGGCGCCGGGGAGCTGTTTTTT
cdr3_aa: CASRSYRGAGELFF

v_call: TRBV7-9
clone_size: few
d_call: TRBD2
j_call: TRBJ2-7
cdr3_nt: TGTGCCAGCAGCTTAATTTCTAGCGGGAGTGACGAGCAGTACTTC
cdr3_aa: CASSLISSGSDEQYF

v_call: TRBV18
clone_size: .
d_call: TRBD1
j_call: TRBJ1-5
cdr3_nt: TGTGCCAGCTCACTGGACAGGGTCAACCAGCCCCAGCATTTT
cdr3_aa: CASSLDRVNQPQHF

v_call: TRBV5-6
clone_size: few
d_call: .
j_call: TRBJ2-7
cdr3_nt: TGTGCCAGCAGCCAAGGGCTAGGAGGCTACGAGCAGTACTTC
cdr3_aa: CASSQGLGGYEQYF

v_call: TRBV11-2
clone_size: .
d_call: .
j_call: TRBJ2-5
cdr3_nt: TGTGCCAGCAGCTTTCCGTCGTCCGAGACCCAGTACTTC
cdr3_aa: CASSFPSSETQYF

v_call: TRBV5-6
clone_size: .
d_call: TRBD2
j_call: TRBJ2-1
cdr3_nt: TGTGCCAGCCGAAAGCGGGAGTCCGACAATGAGCAGTTCTTC
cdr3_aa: CASRKRESDNEQFF

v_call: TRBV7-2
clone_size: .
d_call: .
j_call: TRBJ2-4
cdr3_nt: TGTGCCAGCAGCTTACAGGGTCGGGGGTCCCAGCTTCAGTACTTC
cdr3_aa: CASSLQGRGSQLQYF

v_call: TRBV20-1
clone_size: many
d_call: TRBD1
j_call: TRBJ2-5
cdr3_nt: TGCAGTGCTAGCGGACAGGGGGTCCAAGAGACCCAGTACTTC
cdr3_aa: CSASGQGVQETQYF

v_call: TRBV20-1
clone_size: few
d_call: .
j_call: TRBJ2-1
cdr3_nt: TGCAGTGCTAGCGGACTTGACTCCTACAATGAGCAGTTCTTC
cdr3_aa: CSASGLDSYNEQFF

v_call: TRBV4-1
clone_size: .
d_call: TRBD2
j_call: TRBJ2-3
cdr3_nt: TGCGCCAGCAGCCAAGAAGGAAGACTAGCGGGGCCAAGGGACTGGGATACGCAGTATTTT
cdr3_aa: CASSQEGRLAGPRDWDTQYF

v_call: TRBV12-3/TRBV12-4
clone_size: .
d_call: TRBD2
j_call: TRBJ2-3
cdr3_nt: TGTGCCAGCAGGCGGAGCGGGAGGGACGGGCCAGATACGCAGTATTTT
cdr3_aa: CASRRSGRDGPDTQYF

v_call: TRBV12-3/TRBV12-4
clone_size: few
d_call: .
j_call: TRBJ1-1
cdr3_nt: TGTGCCAGCAGGACAACCGGGAGCGGGGTAAAAGCTTTCTTT
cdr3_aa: CASRTTGSGVKAFF

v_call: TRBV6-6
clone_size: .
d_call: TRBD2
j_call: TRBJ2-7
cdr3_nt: TGTGCCAGCAGCATCTCCGTAGCGGGCTACGAGCAGTACTTC
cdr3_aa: CASSISVAGYEQYF

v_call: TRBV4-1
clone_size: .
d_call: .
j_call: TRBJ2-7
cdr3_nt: TGCGCCAGCAGGGCCGAGGTAGGGGACTACGAGCAGTACTTC
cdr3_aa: CASRAEVGDYEQYF

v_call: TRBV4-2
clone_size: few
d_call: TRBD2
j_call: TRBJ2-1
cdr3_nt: TGTGCCAGCAGCCAAGATCGCGGGACTAGCCAGTACAATGAGCAGTTCTTC
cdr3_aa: CASSQDRGTSQYNEQFF

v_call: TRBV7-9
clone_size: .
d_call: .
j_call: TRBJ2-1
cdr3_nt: TGTGCCAGCAGCCCCCGAAGGGATGAGCAGTTCTTC
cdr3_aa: CASSPRRDEQFF

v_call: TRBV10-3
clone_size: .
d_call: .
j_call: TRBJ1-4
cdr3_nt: TGTGCCATCAGTGGGGGCTTGACAACTAATGAAAAACTGTTTTTT
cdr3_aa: CAISGGLTTNEKLFF

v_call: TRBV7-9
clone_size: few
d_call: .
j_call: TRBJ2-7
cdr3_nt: TGTGCCAGCAGCGAAGGACGGAGCGAGCAGTACTTC
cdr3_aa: CASSEGRSEQYF

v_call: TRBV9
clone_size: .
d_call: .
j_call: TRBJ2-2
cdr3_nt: TGTGCCAGCAGCGTAAACGTGGGGACCGGGGAGCTGTTTTTT
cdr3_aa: CASSVNVGTGELFF

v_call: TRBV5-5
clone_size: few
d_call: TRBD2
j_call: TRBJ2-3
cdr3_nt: TGTGCCAGCAGCGTAGCGGGACTAGCGGACCTCACAGATACGCAGTATTTT
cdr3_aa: CASSVAGLADLTDTQYF

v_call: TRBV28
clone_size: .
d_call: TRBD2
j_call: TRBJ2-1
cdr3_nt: TGTGCCAGCAGTAAGGGACTAGCGGTCGGGGAGCAGTTCTTC
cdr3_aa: CASSKGLAVGEQFF

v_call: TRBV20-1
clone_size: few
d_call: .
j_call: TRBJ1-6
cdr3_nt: TGCAGTGCTCGCCCCCCCACTACAGGGTCTTCACCCCTCCACTTT
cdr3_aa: CSARPPTTGSSPLHF

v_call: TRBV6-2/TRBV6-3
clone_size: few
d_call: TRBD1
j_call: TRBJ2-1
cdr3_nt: TGTGCCAGCAGCCCATCCGGGACAGTATACAATGAGCAGTTCTTC
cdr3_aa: CASSPSGTVYNEQFF

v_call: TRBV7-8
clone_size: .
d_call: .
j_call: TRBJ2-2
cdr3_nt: TGTGCCAGCAGCTCCACTGCTACCGGGGAGCTGTTTTTT
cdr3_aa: CASSSTATGELFF

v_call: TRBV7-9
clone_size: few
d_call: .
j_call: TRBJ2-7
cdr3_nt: TGTGCCAGCAGCCCTTACACCTACGAGCAGTACTTC
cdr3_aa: CASSPYTYEQYF

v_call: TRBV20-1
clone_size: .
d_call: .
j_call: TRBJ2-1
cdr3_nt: TGCAGTGCTAGACCTCTCGGGACCGTCTCCTACAATGAGCAGTTCTTC
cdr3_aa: CSARPLGTVSYNEQFF

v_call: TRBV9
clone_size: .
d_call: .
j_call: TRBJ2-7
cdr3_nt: TGTGCCAGCAGCGCCGCGTACGACTACGAGCAGTACTTC
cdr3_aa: CASSAAYDYEQYF

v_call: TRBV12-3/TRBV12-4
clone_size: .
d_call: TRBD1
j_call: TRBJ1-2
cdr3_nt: TGTGCCAGCAGTCAATCAGGGGGCTCGAGTGGCTACACCTTC
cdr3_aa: CASSQSGGSSGYTF

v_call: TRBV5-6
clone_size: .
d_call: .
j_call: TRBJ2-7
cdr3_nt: TGTGCCAGCAGCCCCAGGGGGGATTCCTACGAGCAGTACTTC
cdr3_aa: CASSPRGDSYEQYF